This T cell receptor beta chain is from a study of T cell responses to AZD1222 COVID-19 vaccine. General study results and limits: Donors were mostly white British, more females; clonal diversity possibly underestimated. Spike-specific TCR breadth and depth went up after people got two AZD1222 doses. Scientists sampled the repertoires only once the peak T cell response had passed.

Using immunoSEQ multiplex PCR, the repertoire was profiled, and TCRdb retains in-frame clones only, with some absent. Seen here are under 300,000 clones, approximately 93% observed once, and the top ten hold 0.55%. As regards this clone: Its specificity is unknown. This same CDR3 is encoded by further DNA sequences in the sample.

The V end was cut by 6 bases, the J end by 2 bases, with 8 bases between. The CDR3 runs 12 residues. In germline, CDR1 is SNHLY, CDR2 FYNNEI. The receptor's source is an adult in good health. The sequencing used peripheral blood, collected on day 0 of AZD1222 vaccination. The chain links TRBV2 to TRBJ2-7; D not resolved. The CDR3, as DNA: TGTGCCAGCAGAGATAGGACCTACGAGCAGTACTTC. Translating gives CASRDRTYEQYF.